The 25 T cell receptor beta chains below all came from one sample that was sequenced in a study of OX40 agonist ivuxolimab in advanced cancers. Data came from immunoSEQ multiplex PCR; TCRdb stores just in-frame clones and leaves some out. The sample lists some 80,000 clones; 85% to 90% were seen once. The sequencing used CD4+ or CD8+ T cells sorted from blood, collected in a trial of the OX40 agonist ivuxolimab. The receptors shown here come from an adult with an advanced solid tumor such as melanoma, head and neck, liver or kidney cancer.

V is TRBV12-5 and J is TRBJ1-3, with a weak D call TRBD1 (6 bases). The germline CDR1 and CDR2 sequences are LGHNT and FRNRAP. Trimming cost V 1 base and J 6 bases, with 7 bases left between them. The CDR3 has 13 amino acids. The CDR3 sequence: CASGLDRVNTIYF. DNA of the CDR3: TGTGCTAGTGGTTTGGACAGGGTAAACACCATATATTTT.

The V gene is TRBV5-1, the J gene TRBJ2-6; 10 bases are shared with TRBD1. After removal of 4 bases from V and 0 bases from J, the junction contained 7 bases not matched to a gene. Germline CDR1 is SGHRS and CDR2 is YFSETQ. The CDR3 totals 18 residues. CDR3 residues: CASSGTGVRFSGANVLTF. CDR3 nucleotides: TGCGCCAGCAGCGGGACAGGGGTCCGATTCTCTGGGGCCAACGTCCTGACTTTC. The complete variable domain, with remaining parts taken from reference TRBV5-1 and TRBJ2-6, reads KAGVTQTPRYLIKTRGQQVTLSCSPISGHRSVSWYQQTPGQGLQFLFEYFSETQRNKGNFPGRFSGRQFSNSRSEMNVSTLELGDSALYLCASSGTGVRFSGANVLTFGAGSRLTVL.

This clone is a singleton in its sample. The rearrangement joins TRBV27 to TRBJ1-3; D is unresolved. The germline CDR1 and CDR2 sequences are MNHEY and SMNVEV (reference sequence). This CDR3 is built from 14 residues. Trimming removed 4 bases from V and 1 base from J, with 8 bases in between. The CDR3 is CASSSRRSGNTIYF. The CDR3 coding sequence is TGTGCCAGCAGTTCCCGGAGGTCTGGAAACACCATATATTTT.

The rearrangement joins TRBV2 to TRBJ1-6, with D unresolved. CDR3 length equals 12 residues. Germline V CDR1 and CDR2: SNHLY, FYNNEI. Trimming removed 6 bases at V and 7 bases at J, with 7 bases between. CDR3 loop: CASSQQNSPLHF. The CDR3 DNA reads TGTGCCAGCAGCCAACAGAATTCACCCCTCCACTTT.

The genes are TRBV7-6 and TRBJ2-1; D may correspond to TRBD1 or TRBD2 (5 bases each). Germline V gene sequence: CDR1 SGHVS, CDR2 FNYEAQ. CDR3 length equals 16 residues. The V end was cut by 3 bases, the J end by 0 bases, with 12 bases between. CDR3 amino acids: CASSLAGTGSYNEQFF. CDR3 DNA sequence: TGTGCCAGCAGCTTGGCCGGGACGGGCTCCTACAATGAGCAGTTCTTC. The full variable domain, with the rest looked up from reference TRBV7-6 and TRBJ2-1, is GAGVSQSPRYKVTKRGQDVALRCDPISGHVSLYWYRQALGQGPEFLTYFNYEAQQDKSGLPNDRFSAERPEGSISTLTIQRTEQRDSAMYRCASSLAGTGSYNEQFFGPGTRLTVL.

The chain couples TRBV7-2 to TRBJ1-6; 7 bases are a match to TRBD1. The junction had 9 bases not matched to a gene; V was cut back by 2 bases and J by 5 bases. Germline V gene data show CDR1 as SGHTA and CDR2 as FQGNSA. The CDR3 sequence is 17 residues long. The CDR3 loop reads CASSLRDRVFNNSPLHF. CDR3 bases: TGTGCCAGCAGCTTACGAGACAGGGTGTTTAATAATTCACCCCTCCACTTT.

The CDR3 DNA is TGTGCCAGCAGCCCCCGGACAGTGAGCTCCTATAATTCACCCCTCCACTTT. Translation gives CASSPRTVSSYNSPLHF. V and J are TRBV14 and TRBJ1-6; D is possibly TRBD1 (6 bases). The CDR3 totals 17 residues. Per the germline V gene, CDR1 is SGHDN and CDR2 is FVKESK. V lost 4 bases and J 0 bases, leaving 13 bases between the germline ends.

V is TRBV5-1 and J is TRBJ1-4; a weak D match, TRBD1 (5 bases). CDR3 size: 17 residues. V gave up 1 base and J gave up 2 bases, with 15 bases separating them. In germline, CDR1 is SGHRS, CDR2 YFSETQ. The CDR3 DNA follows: TGCGCCAGCAGCTTGTTGGCAGGGCTGGGGACTAATGAAAAACTGTTTTTT. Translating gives CASSLLAGLGTNEKLFF.

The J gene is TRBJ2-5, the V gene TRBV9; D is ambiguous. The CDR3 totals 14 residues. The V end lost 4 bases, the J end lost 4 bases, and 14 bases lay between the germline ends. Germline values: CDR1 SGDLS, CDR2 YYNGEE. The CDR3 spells CASSPRAGLETQYF. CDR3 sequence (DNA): TGTGCCAGCAGCCCCCGGGCAGGTCTAGAGACCCAGTACTTC.

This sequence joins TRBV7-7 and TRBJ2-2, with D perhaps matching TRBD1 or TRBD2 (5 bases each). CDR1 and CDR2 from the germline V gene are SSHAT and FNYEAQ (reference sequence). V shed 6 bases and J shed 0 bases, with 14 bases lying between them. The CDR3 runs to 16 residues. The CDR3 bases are TGTGCCAGCAGTCCCCGGGACGGATCGAACACCGGGGAGCTGTTTTTT. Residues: CASSPRDGSNTGELFF.

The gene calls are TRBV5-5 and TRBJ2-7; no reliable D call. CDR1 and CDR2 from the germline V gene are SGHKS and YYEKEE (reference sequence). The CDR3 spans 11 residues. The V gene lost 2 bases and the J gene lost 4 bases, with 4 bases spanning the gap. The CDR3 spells CASSLEYEQYF. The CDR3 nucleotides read TGTGCCAGCAGCTTAGAGTACGAGCAGTACTTC.

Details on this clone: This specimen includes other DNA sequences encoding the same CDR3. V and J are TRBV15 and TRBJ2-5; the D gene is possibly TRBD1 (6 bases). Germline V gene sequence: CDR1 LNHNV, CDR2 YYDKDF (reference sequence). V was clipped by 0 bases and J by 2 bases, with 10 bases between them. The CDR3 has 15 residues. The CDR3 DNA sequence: TGTGCCACCAGCAGAGACAGGGGTCAACAAGAGACCCAGTACTTC. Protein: CATSRDRGQQETQYF.

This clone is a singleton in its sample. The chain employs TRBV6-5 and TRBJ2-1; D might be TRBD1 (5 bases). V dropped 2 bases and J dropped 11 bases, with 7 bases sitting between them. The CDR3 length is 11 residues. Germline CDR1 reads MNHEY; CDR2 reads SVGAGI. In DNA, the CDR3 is TGTGCCAGCAGTTACCGACAGAAGCAGTTCTTC. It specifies CASSYRQKQFF.

CDR3 sequence (DNA): TGTGCCAGCAGTGATTCGGGGGGGGCTTGGGAAAAACTGTTTTTT. Its protein is CASSDSGGAWEKLFF. The chain couples TRBV2 to TRBJ1-4; D perhaps matches TRBD1 (6 bases). Per the germline V gene, CDR1 is SNHLY and CDR2 is FYNNEI. V lost 3 bases and J lost 8, with 16 bases in between. The CDR3 is made up of 15 amino acids.

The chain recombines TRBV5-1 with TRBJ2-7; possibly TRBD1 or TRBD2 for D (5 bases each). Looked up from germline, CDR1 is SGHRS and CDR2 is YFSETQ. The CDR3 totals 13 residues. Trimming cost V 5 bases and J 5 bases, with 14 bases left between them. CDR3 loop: CASSRPGANEQYF. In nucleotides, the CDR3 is TGCGCCAGCAGTCGCCCCGGGGCCAACGAGCAGTACTTC. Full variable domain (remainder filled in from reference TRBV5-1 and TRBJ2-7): KAGVTQTPRYLIKTRGQQVTLSCSPISGHRSVSWYQQTPGQGLQFLFEYFSETQRNKGNFPGRFSGRQFSNSRSEMNVSTLELGDSALYLCASSRPGANEQYFGPGTRLTVT.

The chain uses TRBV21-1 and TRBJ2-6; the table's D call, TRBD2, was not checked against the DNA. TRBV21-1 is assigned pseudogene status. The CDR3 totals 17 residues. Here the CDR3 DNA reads TGTGCCAGCACCCCCAGGGAGGGGCCCCCTGGGGCCAACGTCCTGACTTTC. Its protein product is CASTPREGPPGANVLTF.

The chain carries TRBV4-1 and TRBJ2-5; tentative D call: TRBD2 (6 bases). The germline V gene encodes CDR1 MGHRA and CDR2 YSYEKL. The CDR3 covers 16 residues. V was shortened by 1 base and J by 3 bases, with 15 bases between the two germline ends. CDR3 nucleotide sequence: TGCGCCAGCAGCCAAGGCGGCGGGGTGGGGGAAGAGACCCAGTACTTC. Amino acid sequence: CASSQGGGVGEETQYF.

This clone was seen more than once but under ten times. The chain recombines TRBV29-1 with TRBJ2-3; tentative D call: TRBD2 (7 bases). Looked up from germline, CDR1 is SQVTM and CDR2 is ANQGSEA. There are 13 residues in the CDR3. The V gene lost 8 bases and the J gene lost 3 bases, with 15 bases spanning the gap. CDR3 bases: TGCAGCACCTCCAAGGGGGGGACAGATACGCAGTATTTT. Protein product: CSTSKGGTDTQYF.

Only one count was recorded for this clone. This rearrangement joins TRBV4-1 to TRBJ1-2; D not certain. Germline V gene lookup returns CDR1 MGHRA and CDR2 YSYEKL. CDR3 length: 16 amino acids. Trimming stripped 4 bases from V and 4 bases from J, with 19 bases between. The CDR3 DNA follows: TGCGCCAGCAGCCGAACACCGGGTAGGGCGATCTATGGCTACACCTTC. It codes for CASSRTPGRAIYGYTF.

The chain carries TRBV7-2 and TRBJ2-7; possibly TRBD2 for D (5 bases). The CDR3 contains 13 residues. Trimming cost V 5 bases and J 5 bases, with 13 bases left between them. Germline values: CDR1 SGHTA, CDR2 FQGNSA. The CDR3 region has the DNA TGTGCCAGCAGCACGCCGGGCGGGCACGAGCAGTACTTC. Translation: CASSTPGGHEQYF.

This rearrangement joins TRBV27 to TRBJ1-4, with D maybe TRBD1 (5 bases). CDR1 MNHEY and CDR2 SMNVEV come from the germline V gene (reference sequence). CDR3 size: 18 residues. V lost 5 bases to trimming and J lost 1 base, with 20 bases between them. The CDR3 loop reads CASSRTLPSGQTNEKLFF. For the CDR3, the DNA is TGTGCCAGCAGTCGCACACTTCCCTCAGGGCAAACTAATGAAAAACTGTTTTTT.

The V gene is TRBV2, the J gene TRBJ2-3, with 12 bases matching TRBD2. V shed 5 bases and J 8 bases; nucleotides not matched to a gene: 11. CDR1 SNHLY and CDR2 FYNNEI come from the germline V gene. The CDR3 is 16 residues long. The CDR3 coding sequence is TGTGCCAGCAGTAACCGGACTAGCGGGACTTCCGTTACGCAGTATTTT. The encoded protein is CASSNRTSGTSVTQYF.

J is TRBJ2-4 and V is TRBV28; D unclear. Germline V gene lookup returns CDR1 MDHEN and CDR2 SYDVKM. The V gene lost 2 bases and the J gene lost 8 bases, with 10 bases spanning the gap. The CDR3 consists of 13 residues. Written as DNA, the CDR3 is TGTGCCAGCAGTTTAGGGGTTCCTTACATTCAGTACTTC. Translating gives CASSLGVPYIQYF.

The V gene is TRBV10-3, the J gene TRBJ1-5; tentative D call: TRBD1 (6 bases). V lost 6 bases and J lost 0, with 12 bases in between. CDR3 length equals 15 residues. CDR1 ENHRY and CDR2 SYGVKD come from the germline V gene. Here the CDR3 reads CAISPGQNSNQPQHF. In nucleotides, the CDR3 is TGTGCCATCAGCCCGGGACAAAATAGCAATCAGCCCCAGCATTTT.

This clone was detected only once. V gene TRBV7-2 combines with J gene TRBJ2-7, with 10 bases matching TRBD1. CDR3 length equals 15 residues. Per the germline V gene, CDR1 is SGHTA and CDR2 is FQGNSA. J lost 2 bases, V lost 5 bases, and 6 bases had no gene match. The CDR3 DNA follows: TGTGCCAGCAGCATGGGACAGGGGCCGGCCTACGAGCAGTACTTC. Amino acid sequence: CASSMGQGPAYEQYF.